A selection of T cell receptor beta chains follows, all from one sample in a study of T-cell memory formation after mild COVID-19. Using its own MiXCR run on the 5' RACE reads, TCRdb lists one record per CDR3 protein. The table lists almost 550,000 distinct CDR3 sequences, roughly 22% of them singletons. The sample consisted of PBMCs or a T cell subset sorted from them (not recorded which). Every receptor here comes from an adult woman who had mild COVID-19 (a few samples of this study predate the infection). Cell type and time point are not known. CDR3s include the opening cysteine and the closing phenylalanine or tryptophan. The order of the fields is J gene, V gene, clone size, D gene, CDR3 DNA, CDR3 protein. D genes are given only for firm matches. Where a row states a size, it is once, few, many or the class of an expanded clone; other rows omit it.

j_call: TRBJ2-3; v_call: TRBV5-1; clone_size: .; d_call: .; cdr3_nt: TGCGCCAGCAGCACAAACAGGGACGATACGCAGTATTTT; cdr3_aa: CASSTNRDDTQYF
j_call: TRBJ1-4; v_call: TRBV6-5; clone_size: few; d_call: .; cdr3_nt: TGTGCCAGCAGGACGACATCCGGGGAGGAAAAACTGTTTTTT; cdr3_aa: CASRTTSGEEKLFF
j_call: TRBJ2-7; v_call: TRBV28; clone_size: .; d_call: TRBD2; cdr3_nt: TGTGCCAGCAGTTTAGGGACTAGCGGGTTTTCGGTTGAGCAGTACTTC; cdr3_aa: CASSLGTSGFSVEQYF
j_call: TRBJ2-1; v_call: TRBV5-6; clone_size: .; d_call: .; cdr3_nt: TGTGCCAGCAGCACACCATCTAGCGCAACTTACAATGAGCAGTTCTTC; cdr3_aa: CASSTPSSATYNEQFF
j_call: TRBJ2-3; v_call: TRBV30; clone_size: few; d_call: TRBD1; cdr3_nt: TGTGCCTGGAGTGTACAGGGGACAGATACGCAGTATTTT; cdr3_aa: CAWSVQGTDTQYF
j_call: TRBJ1-1; v_call: TRBV6-2/TRBV6-3; clone_size: .; d_call: TRBD1; cdr3_nt: TGTGCCAGCCGCGGGGGACAGGGGTGGTATGAAGCTTTCTTT; cdr3_aa: CASRGGQGWYEAFF
j_call: TRBJ2-2; v_call: TRBV5-1; clone_size: few; d_call: .; cdr3_nt: TGCGCCAGCGACAAAGGGGGGCCGTCGAACACCGGGGAGCTGTTTTTT; cdr3_aa: CASDKGGPSNTGELFF
j_call: TRBJ2-7; v_call: TRBV18; clone_size: .; d_call: .; cdr3_nt: TGTGCCAGCTCACCTGACTTGGCGGGGTTTGACGAGCAGTACTTC; cdr3_aa: CASSPDLAGFDEQYF
j_call: TRBJ2-6; v_call: TRBV3-1; clone_size: .; d_call: .; cdr3_nt: TGTGCCAGCAGCCCGGGGTGGCCTGGGGCCAACGTCCTGACTTTC; cdr3_aa: CASSPGWPGANVLTF
j_call: TRBJ2-1; v_call: TRBV29-1; clone_size: few; d_call: TRBD2; cdr3_nt: TGCAGCGTTGGGGGACTAGCGGGGTTCGCCCTCCACAATGAGCAGTTCTTC; cdr3_aa: CSVGGLAGFALHNEQFF
j_call: TRBJ1-5; v_call: TRBV9; clone_size: .; d_call: TRBD1; cdr3_nt: TGTGCCAGCAGCGCTGGACAGGGGGCACAGCCCCAGCATTTT; cdr3_aa: CASSAGQGAQPQHF
j_call: TRBJ2-1; v_call: TRBV20-1; clone_size: few; d_call: .; cdr3_nt: TGCAGTGCTAGAGAGCGGCACTCCTACAATGAGCAGTTCTTC; cdr3_aa: CSARERHSYNEQFF
j_call: TRBJ1-4; v_call: TRBV4-1; clone_size: few; d_call: .; cdr3_nt: TGCGCCAGCAGCCAAGATTTCCAGGGAGGAGAAAAACTGTTTTTT; cdr3_aa: CASSQDFQGGEKLFF
j_call: TRBJ2-7; v_call: TRBV12-3/TRBV12-4; clone_size: many; d_call: TRBD2; cdr3_nt: TGTGCCAGCAGTTTCAATCAGGCTAGCGGCTACGAGCAGTACTTC; cdr3_aa: CASSFNQASGYEQYF
j_call: TRBJ1-6; v_call: TRBV28; clone_size: .; d_call: .; cdr3_nt: TGTGCCAGCAGTGCCCAGGGCTCCTATAATTCACCCCTCCACTTT; cdr3_aa: CASSAQGSYNSPLHF
j_call: TRBJ2-7; v_call: TRBV6-5; clone_size: few; d_call: TRBD1; cdr3_nt: TGTGCCAGCAGTTACCGAAGCCTGACAGGGTCGTACGAGCAGTACTTC; cdr3_aa: CASSYRSLTGSYEQYF
j_call: TRBJ2-7; v_call: TRBV12-3/TRBV12-4; clone_size: .; d_call: TRBD2; cdr3_nt: TGTGCCAGCAGTTTCTTGGCTAGCGGGACATACGAGCAGTACTTC; cdr3_aa: CASSFLASGTYEQYF
j_call: TRBJ2-7; v_call: TRBV30; clone_size: .; d_call: .; cdr3_nt: TGTGCCTGGAGTGTACCCGACGAGCAGTACTTC; cdr3_aa: CAWSVPDEQYF
j_call: TRBJ2-7; v_call: TRBV9; clone_size: .; d_call: .; cdr3_nt: TGTGCCAGCAGCGTAGGTTGGGCCCTCGGGACGCAGTACTTC; cdr3_aa: CASSVGWALGTQYF
j_call: TRBJ2-4; v_call: TRBV4-1; clone_size: .; d_call: .; cdr3_nt: TGCGCCAGCAGCCAAGATTCGCAGAGGATGGCCATTCAGTACTTC; cdr3_aa: CASSQDSQRMAIQYF
j_call: TRBJ2-1; v_call: TRBV20-1; clone_size: few; d_call: .; cdr3_nt: TGCAGTGCTAGGGGGGGGCCCTACAATGAGCAGTTCTTC; cdr3_aa: CSARGGPYNEQFF
j_call: TRBJ1-2; v_call: TRBV4-1; clone_size: once; d_call: TRBD1; cdr3_nt: TGCGCCAGCAGCCAAGGCGACAGGGGGCCGTATGGCTACACCTTC; cdr3_aa: CASSQGDRGPYGYTF
j_call: TRBJ2-7; v_call: TRBV6-5; clone_size: .; d_call: .; cdr3_nt: TGTGCCAGCAGTTACAGCGCCCCGGGGGAGCAGTACTTC; cdr3_aa: CASSYSAPGEQYF
j_call: TRBJ2-2; v_call: TRBV7-8; clone_size: few; d_call: .; cdr3_nt: TGTGCCAGCAGCTTTCAGGGCGGAGCGAACACCGGGGAGCTGTTTTTT; cdr3_aa: CASSFQGGANTGELFF
j_call: TRBJ1-1; v_call: TRBV5-1; clone_size: .; d_call: TRBD1; cdr3_nt: TGCGCCAGCAGCTCCGGGACAGGGAAATCGACTGAAGCTTTCTTT; cdr3_aa: CASSSGTGKSTEAFF
j_call: TRBJ1-2; v_call: TRBV6-1; clone_size: .; d_call: TRBD1; cdr3_nt: TGTGCCAGCACCTCGGGGACAGGGTTGTCCTATGGCTACACCTTC; cdr3_aa: CASTSGTGLSYGYTF
j_call: TRBJ2-1; v_call: TRBV15; clone_size: few; d_call: TRBD2; cdr3_nt: TGTGCCACCAGCAGAATAGCGGGAGTGGGCGATGAGCAGTTCTTC; cdr3_aa: CATSRIAGVGDEQFF
j_call: TRBJ2-1; v_call: TRBV6-2/TRBV6-3; clone_size: few; d_call: .; cdr3_nt: TGTGCCAGCAGGACACTATTTGAGCAGTTCTTC; cdr3_aa: CASRTLFEQFF
j_call: TRBJ2-7; v_call: TRBV20-1; clone_size: many; d_call: TRBD2; cdr3_nt: TGCAGTGCCATTCCGACATCTAGCGGGAGTTTATACGAGCAGTACTTC; cdr3_aa: CSAIPTSSGSLYEQYF
j_call: TRBJ2-1; v_call: TRBV6-5; clone_size: .; d_call: TRBD2; cdr3_nt: TGTGCCAGCAGCGTGCCAAAGACTAGCGGGAATGAGCAGTTCTTC; cdr3_aa: CASSVPKTSGNEQFF
j_call: TRBJ2-7; v_call: TRBV20-1; clone_size: .; d_call: .; cdr3_nt: TGCAGTGCTAGACCCGGGGACAACTCCTACGAGCAGTACTTC; cdr3_aa: CSARPGDNSYEQYF
j_call: TRBJ1-1; v_call: TRBV6-2/TRBV6-3; clone_size: .; d_call: TRBD1; cdr3_nt: TGTGCCAGCAGCCGACGACAGGGGAGGGCTGAAGCTTTCTTT; cdr3_aa: CASSRRQGRAEAFF
j_call: TRBJ2-3; v_call: TRBV12-3/TRBV12-4; clone_size: .; d_call: TRBD2; cdr3_nt: TGTGCCAGCCAGCTTGGGGAGGGACCAGATACGCAGTATTTT; cdr3_aa: CASQLGEGPDTQYF
j_call: TRBJ2-5; v_call: TRBV10-3; clone_size: many; d_call: .; cdr3_nt: TGTGCCATCAGTGAGGATTCTAGAGGGGGGCCCTTGTACTTC; cdr3_aa: CAISEDSRGGPLYF
j_call: TRBJ2-1; v_call: TRBV15; clone_size: .; d_call: TRBD1; cdr3_nt: TGTGCCACCAGCGAGCAAGGACAGGGCTACAATGAGCAGTTCTTC; cdr3_aa: CATSEQGQGYNEQFF
j_call: TRBJ2-2; v_call: TRBV20-1; clone_size: few; d_call: .; cdr3_nt: TGCAGTGCTAGTGTGACCGGGGAGCTGTTTTTT; cdr3_aa: CSASVTGELFF
j_call: TRBJ1-5; v_call: TRBV20-1; clone_size: .; d_call: .; cdr3_nt: TGCAGTGCTAGAGACGGGGCAGATAGCAATCAGCCCCAGCATTTT; cdr3_aa: CSARDGADSNQPQHF
j_call: TRBJ1-1; v_call: TRBV7-2; clone_size: few; d_call: .; cdr3_nt: TGTGCCAGCAGCTTCCTGCCCTTGACGGCTGAAGCTTTCTTT; cdr3_aa: CASSFLPLTAEAFF
j_call: TRBJ1-2; v_call: TRBV5-8; clone_size: .; d_call: .; cdr3_nt: TGTGCCAGCAGCCTGGTTCGTGGGACACTTTATGGCTACACCTTC; cdr3_aa: CASSLVRGTLYGYTF
j_call: TRBJ1-2; v_call: TRBV12-3/TRBV12-4; clone_size: .; d_call: .; cdr3_nt: TGTGCCAGCAGTTTACAGGGGTTGGGCTACACCTTC; cdr3_aa: CASSLQGLGYTF
j_call: TRBJ2-1; v_call: TRBV9; clone_size: few; d_call: .; cdr3_nt: TGTGCCAGCAGCGTAGGAGGGGCAAGTGAGCAGTTCTTC; cdr3_aa: CASSVGGASEQFF
j_call: TRBJ1-1; v_call: TRBV6-5; clone_size: .; d_call: TRBD1; cdr3_nt: TGTGCCAGCAGTTACCAGGGGGCGGTCGCTGAAGCTTTCTTT; cdr3_aa: CASSYQGAVAEAFF
j_call: TRBJ1-5; v_call: TRBV12-3/TRBV12-4; clone_size: .; d_call: TRBD1; cdr3_nt: TGTGCCAGCAGTAGGACAGGGAAGCAGCCCCAGCATTTT; cdr3_aa: CASSRTGKQPQHF
j_call: TRBJ1-1; v_call: TRBV12-3/TRBV12-4; clone_size: few; d_call: .; cdr3_nt: TGTGCCAGCAGTTTTTCAGGGGCCACTGAAGCTTTCTTT; cdr3_aa: CASSFSGATEAFF
j_call: TRBJ2-1; v_call: TRBV29-1; clone_size: many; d_call: TRBD2; cdr3_nt: TGCAGCGTCTCTAGCGGGACGAGGAATGAGCAGTTCTTC; cdr3_aa: CSVSSGTRNEQFF
j_call: TRBJ2-2; v_call: TRBV6-1; clone_size: few; d_call: .; cdr3_nt: TGTGCCAGCAGTGCCCGCCAGGGCCTTATGACGAACACCGGGGAGCTGTTTTTT; cdr3_aa: CASSARQGLMTNTGELFF
j_call: TRBJ1-5; v_call: TRBV29-1; clone_size: many; d_call: .; cdr3_nt: TGCAGCGTGGGGGACTCCTCCCTAGCGGGACAGCCCCAGCATTTT; cdr3_aa: CSVGDSSLAGQPQHF
j_call: TRBJ2-3; v_call: TRBV6-2/TRBV6-3; clone_size: few; d_call: .; cdr3_nt: TGTGCCCCGTATCAGGATACGCAGTATTTT; cdr3_aa: CAPYQDTQYF
j_call: TRBJ2-5; v_call: TRBV24-1; clone_size: .; d_call: TRBD2; cdr3_nt: TGTGCCACCAGTGATTTCCGGGGGGGAGAGACCCAGTACTTC; cdr3_aa: CATSDFRGGETQYF
j_call: TRBJ2-7; v_call: TRBV20-1; clone_size: .; d_call: .; cdr3_nt: TGCAGTGCCCCCAACGGGGCCCCATACTTC; cdr3_aa: CSAPNGAPYF